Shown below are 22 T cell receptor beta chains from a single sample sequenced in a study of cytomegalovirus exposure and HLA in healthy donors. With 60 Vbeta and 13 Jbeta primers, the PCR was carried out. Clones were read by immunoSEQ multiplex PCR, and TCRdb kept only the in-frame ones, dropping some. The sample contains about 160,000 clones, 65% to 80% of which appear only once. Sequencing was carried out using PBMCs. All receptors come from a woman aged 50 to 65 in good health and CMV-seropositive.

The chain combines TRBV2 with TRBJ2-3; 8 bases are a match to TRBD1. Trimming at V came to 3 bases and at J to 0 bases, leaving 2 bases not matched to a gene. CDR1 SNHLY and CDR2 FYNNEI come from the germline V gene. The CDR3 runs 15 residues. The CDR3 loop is CASSEGDRSTDTQYF. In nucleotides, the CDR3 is TGTGCCAGCAGTGAGGGGGACAGGAGCACAGATACGCAGTATTTT.

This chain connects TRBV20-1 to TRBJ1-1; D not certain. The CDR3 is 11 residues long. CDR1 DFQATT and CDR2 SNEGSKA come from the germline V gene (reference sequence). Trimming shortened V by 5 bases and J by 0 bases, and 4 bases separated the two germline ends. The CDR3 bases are TGCAGTGCTCAGATGAACACTGAAGCTTTCTTT. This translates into CSAQMNTEAFF.

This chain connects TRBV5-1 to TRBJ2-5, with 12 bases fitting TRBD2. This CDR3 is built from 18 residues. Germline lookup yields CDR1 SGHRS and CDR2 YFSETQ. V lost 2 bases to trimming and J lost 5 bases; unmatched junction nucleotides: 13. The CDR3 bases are TGCGCCAGCAGCTTAGGAGCCTCCGGGACTAGCGGGTCTGAGACCCAGTACTTC. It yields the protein CASSLGASGTSGSETQYF.

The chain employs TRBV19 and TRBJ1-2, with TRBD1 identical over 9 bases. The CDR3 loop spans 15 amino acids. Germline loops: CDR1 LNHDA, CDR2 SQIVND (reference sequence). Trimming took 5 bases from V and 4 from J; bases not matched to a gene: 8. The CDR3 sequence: CASSAEQGAVYGYTF. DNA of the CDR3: TGTGCCAGTAGTGCAGAACAGGGGGCGGTCTATGGCTACACCTTC.

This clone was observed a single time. The CDR3 DNA reads as TGTGCCAGCAGTTTACAGGGTTCTTATGGCTACACCTTC. Translating gives CASSLQGSYGYTF. The chain links TRBV28 to TRBJ1-2; D may be TRBD1 (5 bases). V was pared by 2 bases and J by 5 bases, with 9 bases between. The CDR3 covers 13 residues. CDR1 is MDHEN and CDR2 is SYDVKM in the germline V gene.

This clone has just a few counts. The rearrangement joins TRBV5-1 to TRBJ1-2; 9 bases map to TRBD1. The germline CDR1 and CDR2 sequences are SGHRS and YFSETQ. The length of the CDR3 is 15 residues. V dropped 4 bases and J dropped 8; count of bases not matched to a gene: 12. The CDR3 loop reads CASSTDPGQGLGYTF. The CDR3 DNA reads TGCGCCAGCAGCACGGACCCGGGACAGGGTTTGGGCTACACCTTC.

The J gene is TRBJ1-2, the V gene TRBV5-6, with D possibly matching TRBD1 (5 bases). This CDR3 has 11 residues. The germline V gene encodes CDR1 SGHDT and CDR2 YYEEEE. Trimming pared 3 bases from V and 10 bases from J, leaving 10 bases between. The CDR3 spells CASSSTETYTF. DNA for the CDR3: TGTGCCAGCAGCTCGACAGAGACCTACACCTTC.

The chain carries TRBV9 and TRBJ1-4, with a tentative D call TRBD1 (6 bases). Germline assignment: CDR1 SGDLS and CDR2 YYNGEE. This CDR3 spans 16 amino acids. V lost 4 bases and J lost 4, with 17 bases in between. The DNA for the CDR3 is TGTGCCAGCAGCCCCGGGGGGGCAGGGGTTAATGAAAAACTGTTTTTT. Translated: CASSPGGAGVNEKLFF.

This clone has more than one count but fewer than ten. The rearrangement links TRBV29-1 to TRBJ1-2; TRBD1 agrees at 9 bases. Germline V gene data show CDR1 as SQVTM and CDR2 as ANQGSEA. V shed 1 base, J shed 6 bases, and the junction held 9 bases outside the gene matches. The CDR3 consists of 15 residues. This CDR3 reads CSVEGGDRAPNGYTF. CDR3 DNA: TGCAGCGTTGAAGGGGGGGACAGGGCCCCTAATGGCTACACCTTC.

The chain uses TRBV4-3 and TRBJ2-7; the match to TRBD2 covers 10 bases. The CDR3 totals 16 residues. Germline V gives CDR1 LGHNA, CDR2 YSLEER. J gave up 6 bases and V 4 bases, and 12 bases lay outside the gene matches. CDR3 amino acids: CASSRNSASGRGEQYF. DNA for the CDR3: TGCGCCAGCAGCCGAAATTCGGCTAGCGGGAGAGGCGAGCAGTACTTC.

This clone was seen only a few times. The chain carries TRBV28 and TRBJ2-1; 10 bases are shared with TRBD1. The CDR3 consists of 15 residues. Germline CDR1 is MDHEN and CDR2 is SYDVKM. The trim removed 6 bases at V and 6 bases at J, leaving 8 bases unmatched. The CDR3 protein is CASRLPGQGVNEQFF. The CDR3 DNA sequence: TGTGCCAGCAGACTCCCAGGACAGGGGGTCAATGAGCAGTTCTTC.

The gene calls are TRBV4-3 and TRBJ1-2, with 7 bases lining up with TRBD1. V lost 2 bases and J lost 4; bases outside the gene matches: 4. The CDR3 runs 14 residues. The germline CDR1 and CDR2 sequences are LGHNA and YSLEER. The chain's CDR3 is CASSQNRGIYGYTF. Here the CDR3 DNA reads TGCGCCAGCAGCCAAAACAGGGGAATCTATGGCTACACCTTC.

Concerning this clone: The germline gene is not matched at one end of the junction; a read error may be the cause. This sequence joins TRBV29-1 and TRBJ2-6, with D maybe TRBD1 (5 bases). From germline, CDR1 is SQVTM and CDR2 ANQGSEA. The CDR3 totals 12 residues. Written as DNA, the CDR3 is TGCAGCGCCCGCTCTGGGGCCAACGGCCTGACTTTC. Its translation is CSARSGANGLTF. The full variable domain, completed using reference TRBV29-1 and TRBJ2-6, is SAVISQKPSRDICQRGTSLTIQCQVDSQVTMMFWYRQQPGQSLTLIATANQGSEATYESGFVIDKFPISRPNLTFSTLTVSNMSPEDSSIYLCSARSGANGLTFGAGSRLTVL.

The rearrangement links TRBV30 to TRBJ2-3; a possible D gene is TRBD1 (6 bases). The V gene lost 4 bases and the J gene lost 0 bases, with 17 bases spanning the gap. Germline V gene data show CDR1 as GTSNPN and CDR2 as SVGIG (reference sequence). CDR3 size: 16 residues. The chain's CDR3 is CAWTLEGGWSTDTQYF. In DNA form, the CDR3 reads TGTGCCTGGACCCTCGAAGGGGGTTGGAGCACAGATACGCAGTATTTT.

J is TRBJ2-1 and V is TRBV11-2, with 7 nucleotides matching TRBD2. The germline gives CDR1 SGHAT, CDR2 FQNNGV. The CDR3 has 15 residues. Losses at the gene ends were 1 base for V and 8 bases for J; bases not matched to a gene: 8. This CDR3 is CASSLGGGLVYEQFF. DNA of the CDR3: TGTGCCAGCAGCTTAGGGGGGGGATTAGTCTATGAGCAGTTCTTC.

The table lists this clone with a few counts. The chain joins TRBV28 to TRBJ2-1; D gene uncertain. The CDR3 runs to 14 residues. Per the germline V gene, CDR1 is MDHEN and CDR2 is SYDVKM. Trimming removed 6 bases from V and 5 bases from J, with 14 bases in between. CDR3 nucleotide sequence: TGTGCCAGCAGACCCCAGTCTGGCCACAATGAGCAGTTCTTC. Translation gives CASRPQSGHNEQFF.

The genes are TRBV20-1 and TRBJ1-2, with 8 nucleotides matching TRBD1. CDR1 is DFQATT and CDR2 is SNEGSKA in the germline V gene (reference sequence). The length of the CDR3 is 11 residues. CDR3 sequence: CVGQGVYGYTF. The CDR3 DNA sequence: TGCGTCGGACAGGGCGTCTATGGCTACACCTTC.

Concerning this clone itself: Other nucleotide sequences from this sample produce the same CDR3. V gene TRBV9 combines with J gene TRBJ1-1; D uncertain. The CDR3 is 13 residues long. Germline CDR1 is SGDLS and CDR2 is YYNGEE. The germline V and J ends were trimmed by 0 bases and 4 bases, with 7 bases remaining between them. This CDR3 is CASSVGQVTEAFF. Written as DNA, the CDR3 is TGTGCCAGCAGCGTAGGTCAGGTCACTGAAGCTTTCTTT.

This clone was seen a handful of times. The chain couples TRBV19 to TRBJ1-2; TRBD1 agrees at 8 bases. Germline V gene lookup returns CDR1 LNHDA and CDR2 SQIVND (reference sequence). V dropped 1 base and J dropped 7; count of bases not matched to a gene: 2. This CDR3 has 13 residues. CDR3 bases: TGTGCCAGTAGTATAGGGACAGGGACTGGCTACACCTTC. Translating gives CASSIGTGTGYTF.

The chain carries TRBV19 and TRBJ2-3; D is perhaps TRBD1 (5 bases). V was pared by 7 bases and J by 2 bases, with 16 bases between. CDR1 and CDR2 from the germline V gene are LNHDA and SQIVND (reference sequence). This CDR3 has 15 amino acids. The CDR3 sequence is CASKSIGRVTDTQYF. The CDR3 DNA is TGTGCCAGTAAAAGCATTGGCAGGGTCACAGATACGCAGTATTTT. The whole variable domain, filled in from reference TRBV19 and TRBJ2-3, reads DGGITQSPKYLFRKEGQNVTLSCEQNLNHDAMYWYRQDPGQGLRLIYYSQIVNDFQKGDIAEGYSVSREKKESFPLTVTSAQKNPTAFYLCASKSIGRVTDTQYFGPGTRLTVL.

The CDR3 sequence: CASSERLVHNEQFF. The CDR3 DNA reads as TGTGCCAGCAGTGAAAGACTAGTGCACAATGAGCAGTTCTTC. The chain combines TRBV2 with TRBJ2-1; possible D gene TRBD2, 6 bases. The germline V gene encodes CDR1 SNHLY and CDR2 FYNNEI. Trimming shortened V by 2 bases and J by 5 bases, and 10 bases separated the two germline ends. There are 14 residues in the CDR3.

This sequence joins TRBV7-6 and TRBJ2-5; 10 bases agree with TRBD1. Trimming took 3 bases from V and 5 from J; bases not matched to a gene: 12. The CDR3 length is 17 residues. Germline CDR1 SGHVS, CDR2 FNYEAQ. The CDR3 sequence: CASSFVRDRGVLETQYF. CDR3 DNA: TGTGCCAGCAGCTTCGTCCGGGACAGGGGAGTGTTGGAGACCCAGTACTTC.